This T cell receptor (beta chain) derives from a study of blood T cell repertoires in COVID-19. Overall study context: Both acute and convalescent COVID-19 samples were obtained from the United States, Italy and Spain. PBMCs, B-cell-depleted T cells, or T cells were the source of the cDNA or gDNA that made up the material.

In the original workflow: Reference gene primer amplification gave nucleated cell count estimates. Sequenced by immunoSEQ multiplex PCR; TCRdb stores in-frame clones only, minus some. For V, J and clone size, that table is used; D and trimming come from the DNA. The sample lists about 68,000 clones, 65% to 90% occurring once. This CDR3 is 12 amino acids long. Trimming removed 4 bases from V and 6 bases from J, with 10 bases in between. The germline gives CDR1 MNHEY, CDR2 SVGEGT. This receptor was obtained from a man aged 50 to 59 with acute or convalescent COVID-19. V and J are TRBV6-2 or TRBV6-3 and TRBJ2-7; D is undetermined. Sample: peripheral blood. Written as DNA, the CDR3 is TGTGCCAGCAGTTTCCCCTGGCTCGAGCAGTACTTC. Its protein product is CASSFPWLEQYF.